This T cell receptor (beta chain) stems from a study of cytomegalovirus exposure and HLA in healthy donors. Germline V gene lookup returns CDR1 SGHRS and CDR2 YFSETQ. The length of the CDR3 is 16 residues. Between the trimmed V and J ends, which lost 0 bases and 3 bases, there was a span of 12 bases. A remark on this clone: What it recognizes is unknown.

PCR amplification relied on 60 Vbeta primers (plus 13 Jbeta primers). TCRdb's table, derived via immunoSEQ multiplex PCR, lists solely in-frame clones and lacks some. The table includes some 130,000 clones, around three quarters detected once. Whole-study findings and limits: The study carried out a later analysis of TCR beta sequences. It associated about 15,000 of them with specific HLA alleles at a false discovery rate of 0.05.

The chain couples TRBV5-1 to TRBJ1-4; a weak D match, TRBD1 (6 bases). This receptor was obtained from a man aged 35 to 55 in good health and CMV-seropositive. Sequencing was carried out using PBMCs. CDR3 coding DNA: TGCGCCAGCAGCTTGGGTGTGGGGGCGGCTAATGAAAAACTGTTTTTT. Residues: CASSLGVGAANEKLFF.